This TCR beta chain is drawn from a study of memory CD4+ T cells and cytomegalovirus serostatus. Background on the study: Of the healthy Belgian adults, fewer than 10 were CMV seropositive and approximately 24 seronegative. Study-wide results and limits: About 40% of the roughly 160 known CMV-associated TCRbeta sequences appeared in CD4+ memory.

This clone was counted once. Antigen unknown. The CDR3 has 17 residues. Per the germline V gene, CDR1 is SGHNT and CDR2 is YYREEE (reference sequence). V dropped 4 bases and J dropped 1; count of bases not matched to a gene: 7. The sort gate was single viable CD3+CD4+CD8-CD45RO+ cells for memory CD4+ T cells. In the original workflow: After removing out-of-frame reads, around 2.2 million distinct TCRbeta sequences remained. Clones were read by immunoSEQ multiplex PCR, and TCRdb kept only the in-frame ones, dropping some. That table supplies the V and J calls and clone size; D and trimming were determined from the DNA. The sample lists around 25,000 clones, 60% to 80% occurring once.

The sequenced sample consisted of memory CD4+ T cells from blood. This receptor was identified in an adult in good health and CMV-seronegative. J is TRBJ2-5 and V is TRBV5-4; TRBD2 matches at 13 bases. The CDR3 reads CASSGLGLAGAQETQYF. The DNA of the CDR3 is TGTGCCAGCAGCGGCCTTGGACTAGCGGGGGCCCAAGAGACCCAGTACTTC.